The TCR beta chain described here comes from a study of CD8+ T cells in alopecia areata. Study at large: A 6-month period off drug followed tofacitinib, which lasted 6 to 18 months.

Reverse transcription of extracted RNA yielded cDNA, which provided the sequencing template. The protocol was immunoSEQ multiplex PCR, while the TCRdb copy is restricted to in-frame clones and leaves out a portion. In the table there are about 97,000 clones, around 45% of which are singletons. Germline V CDR1 and CDR2: SGHTA, FQGNSA. The CDR3 length is 16 residues. Between the trimmed V and J ends, which lost 1 base and 0 bases, there was a span of 12 bases. The chain is built from TRBV7-2 and TRBJ2-5; D tentatively reads TRBD1 or TRBD2 (5 bases each). The clonotype originates from a human donor with alopecia areata. Sequencing used CD4+ T cells sorted from blood. DNA of the CDR3: TGTGCCAGCAGCTTAGTGGGGGAGACGTACCAAGAGACCCAGTACTTC. The encoded protein is CASSLVGETYQETQYF.